This TCR beta chain appears in the sequencing data of a study of T cells after yellow fever vaccination. The germline V gene encodes CDR1 SNHLY and CDR2 FYNNEI. The CDR3 contains 15 residues. V was pared by 7 bases and J by 5 bases, with 7 bases of the junction left unmatched. A single record per CDR3 protein comes from TCRdb applying MiXCR to the 5' RACE reads. The sample yields about 220,000 distinct CDR3 sequences, less than 3.5% seen once. The study, taken as a whole, reports: Post-booster reappearance was seen for most primary-vaccination clones (just over 95% CD4, around 91% CD8). By day 5 rather than day 15, the secondary response had peaked, though it was weaker.

On this clonotype itself: Antigen specificity is unknown.

This receptor was obtained from a man aged 18-30 years who received the YFV17D yellow fever vaccine. Sequencing was performed on CD4+ T cells sorted from PBMCs, taken 10 days after the yellow fever booster vaccination. The genes are TRBV2 and TRBJ2-2, with 10 positions matching TRBD1. The CDR3 DNA sequence: TGTGCCAGCAAGCCCCGGACAGGGGGGACCGGGGAGCTGTTTTTT. Its protein product is CASKPRTGGTGELFF.